This record covers a single T cell receptor (beta chain). These data are taken from a study of shared clonotypes between healthy human individuals. Sequencing was at deep level. For unsorted PBMC, roughly 270 ng DNA per replicate equaled tens of thousands of T cell genomes. How the authors handled the data: ImmunoSEQ output lacked quality scores and full-length reads, limiting matched filtering. Data came from immunoSEQ multiplex PCR; TCRdb stores just in-frame clones and leaves some out. D and trimming come from the DNA, and the V and J calls and clone size come from that table. The table has around 440,000 clones, roughly three quarters seen once. Germline V gene sequence: CDR1 SEHNR, CDR2 FQNEAQ (reference sequence). V shed 5 bases, J shed 0 bases, and the junction held 4 bases outside the gene matches. The CDR3 covers 14 residues.

This chain joins TRBV7-9 and TRBJ2-7, with TRBD1 identical over 7 bases. Sequencing was performed on PBMCs. This clonotype originated in a woman in her 40s in good health. Some clones in this sample may be carry-over from other donors' samples. The CDR3 sequence is CASSRQGNSYEQYF. The CDR3 DNA reads TGTGCCAGCAGCCGACAGGGAAACTCCTACGAGCAGTACTTC.